These 25 T cell receptor beta chains share one sample of origin, sequenced in a study of blood T cell repertoires in COVID-19. Assay used: immunoSEQ multiplex PCR; TCRdb lists only in-frame clones, some missing. The data hold tens of thousands of clones, with 70% to 90% observed a single time. The sequencing sample was made of peripheral blood. These receptors were collected from a man aged 60 to 69 with acute or convalescent COVID-19.

This clone occurred once. This sequence joins TRBV14 and TRBJ2-1; 15 bases line up with TRBD2. Per germline, CDR1 SGHDN and CDR2 FVKESK. There are 16 residues in the CDR3. The ends lost 4 bases at V and 7 bases at J; junction bases unmatched: 5. CDR3 protein: CASSLRTSGRDNEQFF. As DNA, the CDR3 is TGTGCCAGCAGCCTTAGGACTAGCGGGAGGGATAATGAGCAGTTCTTC.

V usage is TRBV15 and J usage is TRBJ2-3; D ambiguous. The CDR3 length is 15 residues. The germline gives CDR1 LNHNV, CDR2 YYDKDF (reference sequence). V was shortened by 3 bases and J by 5 bases, with 15 bases between the two germline ends. CDR3: CATSSGFYTGDTQYF. CDR3 DNA sequence: TGTGCCACCAGCAGCGGATTTTACACGGGAGATACGCAGTATTTT.

The chain employs TRBV19 and TRBJ2-3, with D uncertain. Germline V lookup: CDR1 LNHDA, CDR2 SQIVND (reference sequence). The CDR3 has 15 residues. Between the trimmed V and J ends, which lost 1 base and 6 bases, there was a span of 14 bases. The CDR3 DNA reads TGTGCCAGTAGTATAGGAACAGAATTCACCGATACGCAGTATTTT. Its translation: CASSIGTEFTDTQYF.

The chain employs TRBV15 and TRBJ2-3; D might be TRBD1 (5 bases). The CDR3 spans 15 residues. The V gene lost 2 bases and the J gene lost 1 base, with 10 bases spanning the gap. CDR1 LNHNV and CDR2 YYDKDF come from the germline V gene (reference sequence). The CDR3 spells CATSRQGRGTDTQYF. CDR3 nucleotide sequence: TGTGCCACCAGCAGACAGGGCAGGGGCACAGATACGCAGTATTTT. Together with reference TRBV15 and TRBJ2-3, the CDR3 gives the full variable domain: DAMVIQNPRYQVTQFGKPVTLSCSQTLNHNVMYWYQQKSSQAPKLLFHYYDKDFNNEADTPDNFQSRRPNTSFCFLDIRSPGLGDTAMYLCATSRQGRGTDTQYFGPGTRLTVL.

The gene calls are TRBV28 and TRBJ1-2; 9 positions match TRBD1. Germline V gives CDR1 MDHEN, CDR2 SYDVKM. Trimming cost V 3 bases and J 8 bases; bases outside gene matches: 7. There are 14 residues in the CDR3. The CDR3 coding sequence is TGTGCCAGCAGTTTTCCAGGGACAGGGATCGGCTACACCTTC. Translation: CASSFPGTGIGYTF.

This chain links TRBV5-1 with TRBJ2-2, with D uncertain. Trimming stripped 2 bases from V and 4 bases from J, with 9 bases between. Germline V lookup: CDR1 SGHRS, CDR2 YFSETQ. This CDR3 spans 14 amino acids. CDR3 sequence: CASSFKWATGELFF. The CDR3 DNA reads as TGCGCCAGCAGCTTCAAGTGGGCCACCGGGGAGCTGTTTTTT.

The chain is built from TRBV5-5 and TRBJ2-7; 7 nucleotides agree with TRBD2. The CDR3 is 16 residues long. Germline values: CDR1 SGHKS, CDR2 YYEKEE (reference sequence). With 1 base clipped from V and 3 bases from J, the junction kept 10 bases outside the gene matches. The CDR3 sequence is CASSLWVASGRYEQYF. In DNA form, the CDR3 reads TGTGCCAGCAGCTTGTGGGTGGCTAGCGGACGCTACGAGCAGTACTTC.

V is TRBV6-1 and J is TRBJ2-1; no reliable D call. The CDR3 covers 15 residues. Germline CDR1 reads MNHNS; CDR2 reads SASEGT. The germline V and J ends were trimmed by 1 base and 2 bases, with 9 bases remaining between them. The CDR3 here is CASSEGPATYNEQFF. CDR3 coding DNA: TGTGCCAGCAGTGAAGGGCCCGCCACCTACAATGAGCAGTTCTTC.

The chain carries TRBV5-4 and TRBJ2-2, with 8 nucleotides matching TRBD2. The trim removed 4 bases at V and 4 bases at J, leaving 15 bases unmatched. Germline lookup yields CDR1 SGHNT and CDR2 YYREEE (reference sequence). CDR3 length equals 18 residues. In DNA form, the CDR3 reads TGTGCCAGCAGCAAACCACATCCTACTAGCGGAAGCACCGGGGAGCTGTTTTTT. It specifies CASSKPHPTSGSTGELFF.

This clone occurred once. This chain uses TRBV4-1 with TRBJ2-1; 9 bases fit TRBD2. Per germline, CDR1 MGHRA and CDR2 YSYEKL. The ends lost 1 base at V and 10 bases at J; junction bases unmatched: 8. The CDR3 has 15 residues. The CDR3 here is CASSQAELAGSEQFF. CDR3 in DNA: TGCGCCAGCAGCCAAGCAGAGCTAGCGGGATCCGAGCAGTTCTTC.

The rearrangement uses TRBV2 and TRBJ2-3, with 7 bases that match TRBD2. The CDR3 contains 15 residues. Trimming removed 5 bases from V and 7 bases from J; junction bases left unmatched: 12. CDR1 is SNHLY, CDR2 FYNNEI, per germline. CDR3 DNA sequence: TGTGCCAGCAGTCGGGCGCGGGAGTCCTGGAATACGCAGTATTTT. Translated: CASSRARESWNTQYF.

This clone was seen more than once but under ten times. The V gene is TRBV6-6, the J gene TRBJ2-1; D may be TRBD1 (6 bases). The germline V and J ends were trimmed by 5 bases and 8 bases, with 16 bases remaining between them. Germline CDR1 MNHNY, CDR2 SVGAGI (reference sequence). The length of the CDR3 is 14 residues. The CDR3: CASSNLQGFDEQFF. The CDR3 nucleotides read TGTGCCAGCAGTAACCTCCAGGGGTTCGATGAGCAGTTCTTC.

The V call is TRBV6-2 or TRBV6-3, the J call TRBJ2-3; TRBD2 matches at 9 bases. After removal of 4 bases from V and 4 bases from J, the junction contained 6 bases not matched to a gene. The germline V gene has CDR1 MNHEY and CDR2 SVGEGT. The CDR3 contains 15 residues. CDR3 region: CASSSIAGVADTQYF. CDR3 DNA: TGTGCCAGCAGTTCTATAGCGGGAGTGGCAGATACGCAGTATTTT.

The V call is TRBV11-2, the J call TRBJ2-7; TRBD2 agrees at 10 bases. The CDR3 extends over 15 amino acids. The V gene end was trimmed by 1 base and the J gene end by 6 bases; junction bases not matched to a gene: 6. The germline gives CDR1 SGHAT, CDR2 FQNNGV. CDR3 residues: CASSLGGGTSVEQYF. The CDR3 DNA is TGTGCCAGCAGCTTAGGGGGGGGGACTAGCGTCGAGCAGTACTTC.

The chain combines TRBV3-1 (or the pseudogene TRBV3-2) with TRBJ2-3; D is possibly TRBD1 (5 bases). Trimming stripped 4 bases from V and 2 bases from J, with 22 bases between. Germline V gene data show CDR1 as LGHDT and CDR2 as YNNKEL (reference sequence). CDR3 size: 18 residues. This chain's CDR3 is CASSRPHPGPNYTDTQYF. CDR3 in DNA: TGTGCCAGCAGCCGTCCCCATCCAGGGCCGAACTACACAGATACGCAGTATTTT.

V is TRBV19 and J is TRBJ1-2; D gene ambiguous. CDR1 and CDR2 (germline): LNHDA, SQIVND (reference sequence). With 5 bases removed from V and 2 bases from J, the gap between germline ends came to 9 bases. This CDR3 has 13 residues. The CDR3 is CASSLTGNYGYTF. Written as DNA, the CDR3 is TGTGCCAGTAGTCTGACGGGGAACTATGGCTACACCTTC. The entire variable domain, with the rest obtained from reference TRBV19 and TRBJ1-2, is as follows: DGGITQSPKYLFRKEGQNVTLSCEQNLNHDAMYWYRQDPGQGLRLIYYSQIVNDFQKGDIAEGYSVSREKKESFPLTVTSAQKNPTAFYLCASSLTGNYGYTFGSGTRLTVV.

The CDR3 loop reads CASSRRLAGTNTGELFF. DNA for the CDR3: TGTGCCAGCAGTCGCAGACTAGCGGGAACGAACACCGGGGAGCTGTTTTTT. The chain couples TRBV27 to TRBJ2-2, with 11 bases lining up with TRBD2. Trimming took 5 bases from V and 0 from J; bases not matched to a gene: 5. CDR1 and CDR2 (germline): MNHEY, SMNVEV (reference sequence). The CDR3 has 17 residues.

The rearrangement joins TRBV27 to TRBJ2-7; a possible D gene is TRBD1 (6 bases). CDR1 is MNHEY, CDR2 SMNVEV, per germline (reference sequence). This CDR3 comprises 12 residues. Between the trimmed V and J ends, which lost 10 bases and 0 bases, there was a span of 10 bases. CDR3 coding DNA: TGTGCCACCGGACAGAGCTCCTACGAGCAGTACTTC. Its translation is CATGQSSYEQYF.

The chain joins TRBV5-6 to TRBJ2-7; 8 bases are a match to TRBD1. This CDR3 is built from 14 residues. The trim removed 3 bases at V and 5 bases at J, leaving 7 bases unmatched. CDR1 SGHDT and CDR2 YYEEEE come from the germline V gene. CDR3 in DNA: TGTGCCAGCAGCTCTAACAGGGGGTCAGACGAGCAGTACTTC. Translated: CASSSNRGSDEQYF.

V usage is TRBV5-1 and J usage is TRBJ1-1; 7 bases line up with TRBD1. Germline CDR1 SGHRS, CDR2 YFSETQ. With V trimmed by 4 bases and J by 5 bases, 11 bases remained unmatched. CDR3 length equals 15 residues. The CDR3 is CASSPGQLRTTEAFF. DNA of the CDR3: TGCGCCAGCAGCCCGGGACAGCTAAGGACTACTGAAGCTTTCTTT. Complete variable domain (other parts from reference TRBV5-1 and TRBJ1-1): KAGVTQTPRYLIKTRGQQVTLSCSPISGHRSVSWYQQTPGQGLQFLFEYFSETQRNKGNFPGRFSGRQFSNSRSEMNVSTLELGDSALYLCASSPGQLRTTEAFFGQGTRLTVV.

The rearrangement joins TRBV4-3 to TRBJ2-7, with D tentatively TRBD2 (5 bases). Germline V CDR1 and CDR2: LGHNA, YSLEER. Trimming removed 0 bases from V and 5 bases from J, with 20 bases in between. The CDR3 runs to 17 residues. CDR3 coding DNA: TGCGCCAGCAGCCAAGATGGGCCAGGACGTCGAGGGAACGAGCAGTACTTC. This codes for CASSQDGPGRRGNEQYF.

The genes are TRBV6-7 and TRBJ2-1; the match to TRBD2 covers 12 bases. TRBV6-7 is identified as an open reading frame with a role that is uncertain. The ends lost 10 bases at V and 8 bases at J; junction bases unmatched: 9. The CDR3 length is 14 residues. CDR3 amino acids: CANPVGTSGHEQFF. The CDR3 DNA reads TGTGCCAACCCGGTCGGGACTAGCGGGCATGAGCAGTTCTTC.

The chain combines TRBV28 with TRBJ2-7; D is possibly TRBD2 (6 bases). V was cut by 7 bases and J by 7 bases, with 26 bases left in between. There are 16 residues in the CDR3. Looked up from germline, CDR1 is MDHEN and CDR2 is SYDVKM. The CDR3 bases are TGTGCCAGCACTCCAAACGTCCTAGCGACTCCAGTGGAGCAGTACTTC. Protein product: CASTPNVLATPVEQYF.

This clone appeared a single time. The chain carries TRBV4-2 and TRBJ2-1; perhaps TRBD2 as D (6 bases). V lost 0 bases to trimming and J lost 5 bases, with 14 bases between them. CDR1 LGHNA and CDR2 YNFKEQ come from the germline V gene. This CDR3 is 16 amino acids long. The CDR3 is CASSQEVGGINNEQFF. The CDR3, as DNA: TGTGCCAGCAGCCAAGAGGTCGGGGGAATCAACAATGAGCAGTTCTTC.

The CDR3 is CASSFTGTGSGGAGANVLTF. Written as DNA, the CDR3 is TGTGCCAGTAGTTTCACCGGGACAGGAAGTGGTGGCGCTGGGGCCAACGTCCTGACTTTC. The chain is built from TRBV19 and TRBJ2-6; 8 bases are shared with TRBD1. The V and J ends lost 5 bases and 2 bases, in that order; junction bases with no gene match: 17. The CDR3 runs to 20 residues. Germline V gives CDR1 LNHDA, CDR2 SQIVND (reference sequence).